Presented here are 18 T cell receptor beta chains from one specimen sequenced in a study of CD8+ T cells in alopecia areata. Once RNA had been extracted, it was reverse transcribed into cDNA to act as the sequencing template. Some clones are missing from TCRdb's copy, which holds only in-frame ones; the method was immunoSEQ multiplex PCR. The sample holds approximately 180,000 clones, around 60% seen once. This material consisted of CD4+ T cells sorted from blood, taken at week 0. The receptors here all came from a human donor with alopecia areata.

CDR3 in DNA: TGTGCCACCAGCAGTCGGAGGGCCATCTGGGGCGAGCAGTACTTC. This gives the protein CATSSRRAIWGEQYF. This chain connects TRBV15 to TRBJ2-7; D may be TRBD2 (6 bases). Germline loops: CDR1 LNHNV, CDR2 YYDKDF (reference sequence). CDR3 length: 15 amino acids. V was trimmed by 3 bases and J by 6 bases, leaving 18 bases between them.

This clone was seen a few times. The chain couples TRBV15 to TRBJ1-5; the D gene is possibly TRBD1 (5 bases). This CDR3 spans 15 amino acids. In germline, CDR1 is LNHNV, CDR2 YYDKDF (reference sequence). The V gene lost 0 bases and the J gene lost 3 bases, with 9 bases spanning the gap. The CDR3 region has the DNA TGTGCCACCAGCAGAGATAAGGGGTACAATCAGCCCCAGCATTTT. The encoded protein is CATSRDKGYNQPQHF.

The chain recombines TRBV5-1 with TRBJ2-1; TRBD2 aligns across 8 bases. The germline gives CDR1 SGHRS, CDR2 YFSETQ. J gave up 10 bases and V 5 bases, and 8 bases lay outside the gene matches. CDR3 size: 13 residues. CDR3 amino acids: CASSSGTRPEQFF. For the CDR3, the DNA is TGCGCCAGCAGTAGCGGGACTCGCCCCGAGCAGTTCTTC.

This chain connects TRBV7-8 to TRBJ1-5; D gene unclear. The CDR3 consists of 18 residues. Germline CDR1 reads SGHVS; CDR2 reads FQNEAQ. V was shortened by 5 bases and J by 0 bases, with 20 bases between the two germline ends. In DNA form, the CDR3 reads TGTGCCAGCAGCCCCCGGGCAGCCTACTCCGATAGCAATCAGCCCCAGCATTTT. This translates into CASSPRAAYSDSNQPQHF. Using reference TRBV7-8 and TRBJ1-5 for the parts outside the CDR3, the full variable domain is GAGVSQSPRYKVAKRGQDVALRCDPISGHVSLFWYQQALGQGPEFLTYFQNEAQLDKSGLPSDRFFAERPEGSVSTLKIQRTQQEDSAVYLCASSPRAAYSDSNQPQHFGDGTRLSIL.

The V gene is TRBV10-3, the J gene TRBJ2-5, with 8 bases matching TRBD1. Germline V gene data show CDR1 as ENHRY and CDR2 as SYGVKD. The trim removed 2 bases at V and 3 bases at J, leaving 2 bases unmatched. The CDR3 spans 14 residues. The CDR3 region is CAISEGTGEETQYF. Written as DNA, the CDR3 is TGTGCCATCAGTGAGGGGACAGGAGAAGAGACCCAGTACTTC.

In this sample, this clone turned up a few times. The rearrangement joins TRBV5-1 to TRBJ1-2, with a possible D match to TRBD1 (5 bases). The CDR3 loop spans 12 amino acids. From germline, CDR1 is SGHRS and CDR2 YFSETQ. The ends were cut back, 3 bases at V and 2 bases at J, with 5 bases in the middle. In DNA, the CDR3 is TGCGCCAGCAGCTGGGACAACTATGGCTACACCTTC. Amino acid sequence: CASSWDNYGYTF.

There are many counts of this clone. The chain carries TRBV29-1 and TRBJ2-7; D is unclear. The germline V gene encodes CDR1 SQVTM and CDR2 ANQGSEA. V lost 7 bases to trimming and J lost 2 bases, with 12 bases between them. The CDR3 length is 12 residues. CDR3 protein: CSADIGTYEQYF. As DNA, the CDR3 is TGCAGCGCCGATATTGGGACCTACGAGCAGTACTTC.

The CDR3 spells CSVIGTHYEQYF. CDR3 nucleotide sequence: TGCAGCGTCATCGGGACCCACTACGAGCAGTACTTC. The chain recombines TRBV29-1 with TRBJ2-7, with D perhaps matching TRBD1 or TRBD2 (5 bases each). Trimming shortened V by 6 bases and J by 3 bases, and 12 bases separated the two germline ends. The CDR3 is 12 amino acids. CDR1 SQVTM and CDR2 ANQGSEA come from the germline V gene.

The chain recombines TRBV6-5 with TRBJ1-6; TRBD1 aligns across 7 bases. V dropped 6 bases and J dropped 7; count of bases not matched to a gene: 9. CDR3 size: 15 residues. The germline gives CDR1 MNHEY, CDR2 SVGAGI. The CDR3 is CASRSPGTANSPLHF. The CDR3 nucleotides are TGTGCCAGCAGATCCCCCGGGACAGCCAATTCACCCCTCCACTTT.

V gene TRBV6-5 combines with J gene TRBJ1-2; possible D gene TRBD1, 6 bases. V was clipped by 8 bases and J by 8 bases, with 18 bases between them. The V gene's germline CDR1 is MNHEY and CDR2 SVGAGI. The CDR3 length is 13 residues. CDR3 protein: CASQQGGALGYTF. In DNA form, the CDR3 reads TGTGCCAGCCAACAAGGGGGGGCTCTCGGCTACACCTTC.

This clone occurred once. The chain carries TRBV4-1 and TRBJ1-3; the match to TRBD1 covers 7 bases. The CDR3 contains 17 residues. Germline trimming cut 0 bases from V and 3 bases from J; bases unmatched to any gene: 8. Germline V gene lookup returns CDR1 MGHRA and CDR2 YSYEKL. The CDR3 DNA is TGCGCCAGCAGCCAAGATCTTCGGCAGGGGGTTGGAAACACCATATATTTT. Translated: CASSQDLRQGVGNTIYF.

The gene calls are TRBV25-1 and TRBJ1-2, with TRBD1 matching over 9 bases. Germline values: CDR1 MGHDK, CDR2 SYGVNS. V lost 6 bases and J lost 4; bases outside the gene matches: 3. The CDR3 consists of 13 residues. CDR3 in amino acids: CASRTGGGYGYTF. As DNA, the CDR3 is TGTGCCAGCAGAACAGGGGGCGGCTATGGCTACACCTTC.

A note on this clone: Its ends do not fully match the called genes, so a read error is possible. This rearrangement joins TRBV7-6 to TRBJ1-6; D unresolved. Germline-derived CDR1 and CDR2 are SGHVS and FNYEAQ. CDR3 length: 14 amino acids. The CDR3 DNA reads TGTGCCAGCAGCTCCGGGTCCTACAATTCACCCCTCCACTTT. It encodes CASSSGSYNSPLHF. Variable domain in full (rest from reference TRBV7-6 and TRBJ1-6): GAGVSQSPRYKVTKRGQDVALRCDPISGHVSLYWYRQALGQGPEFLTYFNYEAQQDKSGLPNDRFSAERPEGSISTLTIQRTEQRDSAMYRCASSSGSYNSPLHFGNGTRLTVT.

The rearrangement uses TRBV9 and TRBJ2-5; TRBD2 might be the D (5 bases). CDR1 is SGDLS, CDR2 YYNGEE, per germline. Trimming took 3 bases from V and 5 from J, leaving 14 bases between them. The CDR3 runs 14 residues. CDR3 sequence reads: CASSARADLETQYF. CDR3 sequence (DNA): TGTGCCAGCAGCGCGCGGGCGGATCTTGAGACCCAGTACTTC.

The chain employs TRBV18 and TRBJ1-2; D is uncertain. Germline V gene data show CDR1 as KGHSH and CDR2 as LQKENI. V was cut by 3 bases and J by 4 bases, with 9 bases left in between. The CDR3 has 13 residues. CDR3 sequence reads: CASSPSMGYGYTF. The CDR3 DNA follows: TGTGCCAGCTCACCTAGTATGGGCTATGGCTACACCTTC.

This clone appeared a few times. V usage is TRBV7-9 and J usage is TRBJ2-3, with TRBD2 matching over 8 bases. Germline V gene data show CDR1 as SEHNR and CDR2 as FQNEAQ (reference sequence). This CDR3 has 16 amino acids. The V gene end was trimmed by 4 bases and the J gene end by 4 bases; junction bases not matched to a gene: 10. The CDR3 region has the DNA TGTGCCAGCAGCTCCCCCAGCGGGGGCAGTGCAGATACGCAGTATTTT. Encoded protein: CASSSPSGGSADTQYF.

This chain connects TRBV13 to TRBJ1-5, with 7 bases lining up with TRBD1. V lost 5 bases to trimming and J lost 0 bases; unmatched junction nucleotides: 13. The CDR3 runs to 18 residues. Germline CDR1 reads PRHDT; CDR2 reads FYEKMQ (reference sequence). The CDR3 DNA is TGTGCCAGCAGCCCCCCTACCCAGGGGGGAACTAGCAATCAGCCCCAGCATTTT. Translating it yields CASSPPTQGGTSNQPQHF.

V is TRBV30 and J is TRBJ2-5; no clear D. The V end lost 2 bases, the J end lost 5 bases, and 15 bases lay between the germline ends. The CDR3 has 14 amino acids. In germline, CDR1 is GTSNPN, CDR2 SVGIG (reference sequence). DNA for the CDR3: TGTGCCTGGAGTTTGACCGGGCTATGGGAGACCCAGTACTTC. It yields the protein CAWSLTGLWETQYF. The full variable domain, its missing parts supplied by reference TRBV30 and TRBJ2-5, is SQTIHQWPATLVQPVGSPLSLECTVEGTSNPNLYWYRQAAGRGLQLLFYSVGIGQISSEVPQNLSASRPQDRQFILSSKKLLLSDSGFYLCAWSLTGLWETQYFGPGTRLLVL.